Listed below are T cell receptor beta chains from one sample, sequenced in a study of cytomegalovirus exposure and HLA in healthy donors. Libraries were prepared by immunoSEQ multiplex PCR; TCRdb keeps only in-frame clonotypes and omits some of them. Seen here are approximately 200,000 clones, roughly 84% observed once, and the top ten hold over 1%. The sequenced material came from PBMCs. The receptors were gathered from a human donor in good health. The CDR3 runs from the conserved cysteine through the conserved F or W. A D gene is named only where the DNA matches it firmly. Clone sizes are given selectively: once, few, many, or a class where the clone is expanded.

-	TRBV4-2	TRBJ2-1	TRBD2	TGTGCCAGCACCCGCGGGAGCGACGGCAATGAGCAGTTCTTC	CASTRGSDGNEQFF
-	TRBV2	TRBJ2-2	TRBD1	TGTGCCAGCAAAGCTCGGACAGGACTTACCGGGGAGCTGTTTTTT	CASKARTGLTGELFF
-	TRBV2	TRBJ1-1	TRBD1	TGTGCCAGCAGTCGACAGGGGCCGAACACTGAAGCTTTCTTT	CASSRQGPNTEAFF
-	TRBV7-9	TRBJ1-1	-	TGTTCCAGCAGCTTAAGAATTCAGGGTTGGTACACTGAAGCTTTCTTT	CSSSLRIQGWYTEAFF
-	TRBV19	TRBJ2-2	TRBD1	TGTGCCAGTAGTGCACGGACAGGCAACACCGGGGAGCTGTTTTTT	CASSARTGNTGELFF
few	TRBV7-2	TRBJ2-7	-	TGTGCCAGCAGCGCCCTTCCTAGCGCCGGCTACGAGCAGTACTTC	CASSALPSAGYEQYF
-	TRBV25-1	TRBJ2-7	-	TGTGCCAGCATGAAGCGGACAGAAACCTACGAGCAGTACTTC	CASMKRTETYEQYF
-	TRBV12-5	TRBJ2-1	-	TGTGCTATCAGGTTTGCCTACAATGAGCAGTTCTTC	CAIRFAYNEQFF
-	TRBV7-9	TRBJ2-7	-	TGTTCCAGCAGCTCAGGCCTAGAGCAGTACTTC	CSSSSGLEQYF
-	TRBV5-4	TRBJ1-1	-	TGTGCCAGCAGCGGGGCCATGAACACTGAAGCTTTCTTT	CASSGAMNTEAFF
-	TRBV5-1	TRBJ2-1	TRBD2	TGCGCCAGCAGCTTGTCCCTAGCGGGTTACAATGAGCAGTTCTTC	CASSLSLAGYNEQFF
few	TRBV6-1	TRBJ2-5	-	TGTGCCAGCAGTGAAGCGCAAGAAGCTCCAGCGGGGTACTTC	CASSEAQEAPAGYF
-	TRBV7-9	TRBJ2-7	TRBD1	TGTGCCAGCAGCTATGGGAAAAATTGGGGGGCAGGGGGCAAACACGAGCAGTACTTC	CASSYGKNWGAGGKHEQYF
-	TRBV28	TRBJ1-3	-	TGTGCCAGCAGTTTTGCCTACTCTGGAAACACCATATATTTT	CASSFAYSGNTIYF
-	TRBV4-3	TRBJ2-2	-	TGCGCCAGCAGCCAAGATCGGAACACCGGGGAGCTGTTTTTT	CASSQDRNTGELFF
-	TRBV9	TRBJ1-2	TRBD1	TGTGCCAGCAGCGTAGACCACACCGGGACAGGGGAACGCGGCTACACCTTC	CASSVDHTGTGERGYTF
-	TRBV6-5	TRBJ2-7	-	TGTGCCAGCAGTCAGAAAACAGGTTATTACGAGCAGTACTTC	CASSQKTGYYEQYF
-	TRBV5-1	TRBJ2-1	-	TGCGCCAGCAGCTTGGCCTTATATGGGGGGGCCAACAATGAGCAGTTCTTC	CASSLALYGGANNEQFF
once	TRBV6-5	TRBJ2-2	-	TGTGCCAGCAGTTACTCGTTTATAGCGCACGGGGAGCTGTTTTTT	CASSYSFIAHGELFF
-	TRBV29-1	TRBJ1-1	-	TGCAGCGTTGAAGGGGGGGGCACTGAAGCTTTCTTT	CSVEGGGTEAFF
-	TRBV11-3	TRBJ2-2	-	TGTGCCAGCAGCTCGTCCGGGGAGCTGTTTTTT	CASSSSGELFF
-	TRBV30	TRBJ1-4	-	TGTGCCTGGAGTGTATTTGCCCAACTAGCTAATGAAAAACTGTTTTTT	CAWSVFAQLANEKLFF
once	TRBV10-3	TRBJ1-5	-	TGTGCCATCAGTGAGTCTGGGGGGGATCAGCCCCAGCATTTT	CAISESGGDQPQHF
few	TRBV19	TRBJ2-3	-	TGTGCCAGTAGTATACGACGACTTGGCACAGATACGCAGTATTTT	CASSIRRLGTDTQYF
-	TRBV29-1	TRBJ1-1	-	TGCAGCGTCCCGCCGGGGTCTTTTTCCACTGAAGCTTTCTTT	CSVPPGSFSTEAFF
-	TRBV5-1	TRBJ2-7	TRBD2	TGCGCCAGCAGCTTGGCCAGCGGGAGGACCCACTACGAGCAGTACTTC	CASSLASGRTHYEQYF